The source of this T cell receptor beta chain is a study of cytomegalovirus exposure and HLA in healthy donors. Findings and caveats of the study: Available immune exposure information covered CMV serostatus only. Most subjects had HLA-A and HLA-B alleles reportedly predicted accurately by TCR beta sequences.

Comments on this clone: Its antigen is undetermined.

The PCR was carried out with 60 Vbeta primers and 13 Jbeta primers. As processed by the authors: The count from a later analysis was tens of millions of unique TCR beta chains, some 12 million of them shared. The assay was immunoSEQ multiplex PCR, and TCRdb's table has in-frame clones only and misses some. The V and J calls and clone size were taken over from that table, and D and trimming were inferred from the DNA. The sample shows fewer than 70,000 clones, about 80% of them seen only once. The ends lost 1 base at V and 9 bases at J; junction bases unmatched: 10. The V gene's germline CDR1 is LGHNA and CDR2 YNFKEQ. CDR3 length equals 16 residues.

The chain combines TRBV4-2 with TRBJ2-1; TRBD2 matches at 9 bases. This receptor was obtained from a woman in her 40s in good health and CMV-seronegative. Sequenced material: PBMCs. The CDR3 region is CASSQAPLAGLGEQFF. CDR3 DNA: TGTGCCAGCAGCCAAGCGCCGCTAGCGGGACTGGGTGAGCAGTTCTTC.